The T cell receptor (beta chain) under discussion was sequenced for a study of T cell responses to AZD1222 COVID-19 vaccine. With 4 bases removed from V and 7 bases from J, the gap between germline ends came to 12 bases. The V gene's germline CDR1 is SGHDT and CDR2 YYEEEE. This CDR3 comprises 14 residues. Generated by immunoSEQ multiplex PCR, the TCRdb table keeps only in-frame clones and is missing some. The repertoire holds tens of thousands of clones, with around 87% as singletons. Second-dose intervals of approximately 4 or approximately 12 weeks were pooled. Points from the study as a whole: Only six or seven AZD1222 recipients tested seropositive at baseline. Donors in the cohort were predominantly white British and more often female, and clonal diversity was possibly underestimated.

With respect to this clone: The antigen is not known.

This receptor was obtained from an adult who received the AZD1222 COVID-19 vaccine. The V and J genes are TRBV5-6 and TRBJ1-6; D ambiguous. Here the sequenced sample was peripheral blood, taken 28 days after the second AZD1222 dose. The CDR3 spells CASSPTTANSPLHF. Here the CDR3 DNA reads TGTGCCAGCAGCCCAACGACGGCGAATTCACCCCTCCACTTT.